This T cell receptor beta chain was found in a study of T cells in Graves' hyperthyroidism and ophthalmopathy (dated by TCRdb to about 2019). Concerning the study at large: Peripheral blood was collected at initial diagnosis, before any treatment. The 100 discovery patients were divided at random into training and test sets in a 7:3 ratio. The study also compared thyroid tissue and blood T-cell repertoires from about six Graves' hyperthyroidism patients. TCR V-J signatures able to tell the groups apart were searched for in a discovery cohort of 95 to 100 patients, of whom around 42 had Graves' ophthalmopathy and about 55 had stable Graves' hyperthyroidism. An independent validation cohort of about 20 hyperthyroidism patients and about 16 patients who later progressed to ophthalmopathy tested prospective prediction of ophthalmopathy. After blood sampling, hyperthyroidism patients were treated with methimazole at a starting dose of 30 mg daily, and ophthalmopathy patients were treated with high-dose intravenous methylprednisolone. The paper describes TCR Vbeta CDR3 sequencing of around 130 peripheral blood samples, made up of about 40 ophthalmopathy patients, 70 to 75 hyperthyroidism patients and 17 progressor patients.

Summary of the overall study and its limitations: Most expanded thyroid clonotypes (frequency above 0.001) were also found in blood, which suggests that blood repertoires may mirror thyroid immune responses. In validation, the model predicted progression to ophthalmopathy a median of approximately 6.3 months before onset, with about 71% sensitivity and roughly 72% specificity. A 13 V-J signature model separated ophthalmopathy from stable hyperthyroidism, with nearly 90% sensitivity and 81% to 83% specificity in cross-validation and 80%/75% in testing. No statistical method was used to set the sample size in advance, and investigators knew the group allocation.

Stable Graves' hyperthyroidism was defined as the absence of progression to ophthalmopathy over 18 months of follow-up. Hyperthyroidism patients were newly diagnosed, with disease duration under 2 months, and aged 18 to 65 years. Exclusion was applied to patients with uncontrolled infections, other autoimmune diseases, pregnancy or lactation. Diagnoses relied on clinical symptoms, serum thyroxine and TRAb, thyroid ultrasound and orbital computed tomography. PBMCs were isolated from approximately 10 ml of fresh peripheral blood by Ficoll-Paque density gradient centrifugation. Trizol reagent was used to extract total RNA, and RNA quality was then checked on an Agilent 2100 Bioanalyzer. The cysteine opens and the phenylalanine closes a CDR3 of 14 amino acids. This entry keeps only the CDR3 DNA: 42 bases, framed from base 1. V loses 2 bases of germline sequence and J loses 4 bases, and the interval between the two ends is 10 bases.

Amplification of TCR beta CDR3 regions was carried out from RNA transcripts. The first round of RT-PCR for the TCR CDR3 was performed with the HTBI primer set and the Qiagen OneStep RT-PCR kit. A second multiplex PCR round built the libraries, followed by size selection and purification. The libraries were sequenced on an Illumina HiSeq2000 using paired-end 100 bp reads. Regarding the original processing steps: SOAPnuke was used to process the raw data, with reads discarded if the reads contained adapters or uncalled bases, had a mean Phred below 15, or lacked an exact constant-primer or identifier match. COPE v1.2.5 was used to merge high-quality paired reads, and clonotypes were defined as unique nucleotide sequences. MiTCR v1.1 was used to align the clonotypes against IMGT TRBV, TRBD and TRBJ reference segments. The analysis included only V-J combinations with a frequency above 0.0001, which together covered around 99% of the repertoires. A TCS score was defined as the ratio of F50 (clonal expansion) to E x V (chaos), with BLOSUM62-based TCRdist applied between CDR3 peptides within each V-J. Welch's t-statistics and random forest reduced some 510 V-J features to 10 to 15, which were used in a naive Bayes classifier (R e1071). TCRdb reran the public reads through fastp at Q25 and MiXCR, keeping productive beta chains. Each CDR3 protein gets just one entry, which takes the most common genes and DNA from the rows behind it. For this entry, the V and J calls and clone size follow TCRdb and not the study's own pipeline. The sample table holds fewer than 700,000 distinct CDR3 sequences, of which about 17% were seen once. The ten largest account for over 3.5% of the sample.

This clonotype was observed a few times. There is no known antigen for this receptor. Per-base qualities were not stored, and no clone one base away is much larger. The sequence joins TRBV12-3 or TRBV12-4 to TRBJ2-3, with TRBD1 as a weak D call on 5 bases. The sequence was obtained from a woman aged 30 to 39 with Graves' hyperthyroidism. Sequencing was carried out using blood. The nucleotide sequence reads TGTGCCAGCAGTTTATATCAGGGTTCAGATACGCAGTATTTT. Translated, this is CASSLYQGSDTQYF.